The 6 T cell receptor beta chains in this list originate from one sample, sequenced in a study of cytotoxic CD8 clonotypes in ibrutinib-treated CLL. TCRdb's copy holds only in-frame clones and misses some; the assay was immunoSEQ multiplex PCR. The table includes around 310,000 clones, about 77% detected once. Here the sequenced sample was PBMCs, taken before ibrutinib treatment. The source of these receptors is a human donor with chronic lymphocytic leukemia.

The chain carries TRBV19 and TRBJ2-2, with TRBD2 as a possible D gene (6 bases). The CDR3 is made up of 16 amino acids. Germline V gives CDR1 LNHDA, CDR2 SQIVND (reference sequence). Trimming removed 5 bases at V and 5 bases at J, with 18 bases between. This CDR3 is CASSLGTRTQTGELFF. The CDR3, as DNA: TGTGCCAGTAGTCTAGGGACTCGAACACAAACCGGGGAGCTGTTTTTT.

This chain links TRBV10-3 with TRBJ2-7; D not resolved. Germline V gene lookup returns CDR1 ENHRY and CDR2 SYGVKD. CDR3 size: 11 residues. Trimming cost V 0 bases and J 6 bases, with 3 bases left between them. CDR3: CAISESGEQYF. The DNA of the CDR3 is TGTGCCATCAGTGAGTCTGGCGAGCAGTACTTC.

The genes are TRBV5-6 and TRBJ2-7; a weak D match, TRBD1 (5 bases). The CDR3 is made up of 15 amino acids. V dropped 0 bases and J dropped 6 bases, with 16 bases sitting between them. CDR1 and CDR2 from the germline V gene are SGHDT and YYEEEE. The CDR3 bases are TGTGCCAGCAGCTTGGCCAATTGGCAGGGCGGCGAGCAGTACTTC. Encoded protein: CASSLANWQGGEQYF.

This chain connects TRBV5-1 to TRBJ1-4; maybe TRBD1 (5 bases). CDR1 SGHRS and CDR2 YFSETQ come from the germline V gene. The CDR3 spans 16 residues. Trimming cost V 4 bases and J 7 bases, with 20 bases left between them. The CDR3 here is CASSPESSGTGEKLFF. In DNA form, the CDR3 reads TGCGCCAGCAGCCCAGAAAGCTCGGGGACGGGTGAAAAACTGTTTTTT.

This rearrangement joins TRBV6-4 to TRBJ2-3, with TRBD2 identical over 10 bases. This CDR3 is 15 amino acids long. Germline CDR1 MRHNA, CDR2 SNTAGT. V was clipped by 7 bases and J by 4 bases; unmatched bases: 8. The CDR3 DNA reads as TGTGCCAGCACCCCCCAAGCGGGAGGGTCAGATACGCAGTATTTT. This translates into CASTPQAGGSDTQYF.

The V call is TRBV7-3, the J call TRBJ2-3; 8 bases fit TRBD2. J was trimmed by 3 bases and V by 1 base; bases with no gene match: 3. CDR1 SGHTA and CDR2 FQGTGA come from the germline V gene. The CDR3 is made up of 15 amino acids. The CDR3, as DNA: TGTGCCAGCAGCTTAATAGCGGGGAGTACAGATACGCAGTATTTT. This gives the protein CASSLIAGSTDTQYF.